The sample holds a few counts of the clone carrying this T cell receptor beta chain. Each CDR3 protein is one row after TCRdb ran MiXCR on the 5' RACE reads. The sample lists a few hundred thousand distinct CDR3 sequences, over 25% occurring once. This specimen belongs to a study of T-cell memory formation after mild COVID-19. The origin of this receptor is an adult woman who had mild COVID-19 (a few samples of this study predate the infection). Cell type and time point are not known. Sequencing was performed on PBMCs or a T cell subset sorted from them (not recorded which).

The CDR3 region is CASSWARGLNEQFF. Here the CDR3 DNA reads TGTGCCAGCAGCTGGGCACGGGGCCTCAATGAGCAGTTCTTC. The chain couples TRBV7-8 to TRBJ2-1; either TRBD1 or TRBD2 may supply D (5 bases each). V was cut by 4 bases and J by 6 bases, with 13 bases left in between. The germline V gene has CDR1 SGHVS and CDR2 FQNEAQ. The CDR3 consists of 14 residues. Together with reference TRBV7-8 and TRBJ2-1, the CDR3 gives the full variable domain: GAGVSQSPRYKVAKRGQDVALRCDPISGHVSLFWYQQALGQGPEFLTYFQNEAQLDKSGLPSDRFFAERPEGSVSTLKIQRTQQEDSAVYLCASSWARGLNEQFFGPGTRLTVL.